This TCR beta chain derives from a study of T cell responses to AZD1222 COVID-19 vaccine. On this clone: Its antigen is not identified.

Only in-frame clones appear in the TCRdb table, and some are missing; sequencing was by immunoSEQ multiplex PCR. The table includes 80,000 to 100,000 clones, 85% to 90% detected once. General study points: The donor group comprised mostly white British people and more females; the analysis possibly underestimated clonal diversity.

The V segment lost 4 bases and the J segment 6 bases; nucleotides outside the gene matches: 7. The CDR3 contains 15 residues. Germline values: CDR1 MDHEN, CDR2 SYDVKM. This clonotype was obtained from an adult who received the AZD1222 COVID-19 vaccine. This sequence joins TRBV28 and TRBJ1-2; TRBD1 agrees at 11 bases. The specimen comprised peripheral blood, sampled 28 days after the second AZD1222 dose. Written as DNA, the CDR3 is TGTGCCAGCAGTTCGGCGGACAGGGGGCACGATGGCTACACCTTC. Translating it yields CASSSADRGHDGYTF.